This T cell receptor (beta chain) was captured by sequencing in a study of cytomegalovirus exposure and HLA in healthy donors. Overall study: Researchers previously reported finding 117 million unique TCR beta sequences from about 200 million T cells. Notes on the study in general: Most CMV-associated TCR beta chains appeared HLA-restricted in a later analysis. Another analysis was done later, and it associated around 17,000 TCR beta sequences with HLA alleles at 0.05 false discovery rate. Certain indistinguishable V segments, among them TRBV6-2 and TRBV6-3, were excluded.

The primer mix had 60 Vbeta and 13 Jbeta primers. Produced via immunoSEQ multiplex PCR; TCRdb's table is partial and in-frame only. The sample has fewer than 200,000 clones, roughly 80% seen once. The CDR3 sequence is 14 residues long. Trimming stripped 1 base from V and 11 bases from J, with 17 bases between. CDR1 and CDR2 from the germline V gene are SEHNR and FQNEAQ (reference sequence). As regards this clone: Antigen unknown.

V usage is TRBV7-9 and J usage is TRBJ1-1; maybe TRBD1 (5 bases). The sequenced sample consisted of PBMCs. This clonotype originated in a woman aged 18-29 years in good health and CMV-seronegative. The CDR3 region is CASSLGGLGRFAFF. CDR3 bases: TGTGCCAGCAGCTTAGGAGGTCTGGGGCGTTTTGCTTTCTTT.